Here is one T cell receptor beta chain with its context. The target antigen is unknown. This CDR3 region has 14 residues. The V gene end was trimmed by 6 bases and the J gene end by 5 bases; junction bases not matched to a gene: 9. Germline V gene data show CDR1 as GTSNPN and CDR2 as SVGIG (reference sequence). These data come from a study of T cell responses to AZD1222 COVID-19 vaccine. Overall study results and limits: Clonal diversity was possibly underestimated, and the donors were mostly white British, with more females. Following two doses of AZD1222, Spike-specific TCR breadth and depth rose.

Assay used: immunoSEQ multiplex PCR; TCRdb lists only in-frame clones, some missing. The sample includes some 120,000 clones, 86% of them seen just once. Material: peripheral blood, obtained 28 days after the second AZD1222 dose. The J gene is TRBJ1-2, the V gene TRBV30; TRBD1 aligns across 10 bases. This sequence was found in an adult who received the AZD1222 COVID-19 vaccine. The CDR3 sequence: CACSRQGASYGYTF. CDR3 in DNA: TGTGCCTGCTCGCGACAGGGGGCGTCTTATGGCTACACCTTC.